The 3 T cell receptor beta chains in this list originate from one sample, sequenced in a study of PD-1 blockade in classical Hodgkin lymphoma (dated by TCRdb to about 2020). What the time point label conveys for this sample: cycle 2 day 1 (C2D1) of nivolumab. Relapse after autologous stem cell transplantation had occurred in all trial patients, and cohorts A, B and C were distinguished by prior brentuximab vedotin exposure. Library preparation employed the immunoSEQ multiplex PCR assay. What TCRdb holds here is the immuneACCESS table cut down to in-frame rearrangements. Part of the clones is not present; checked against another copy, under half of the missing clones reflect an unresolved V gene, and the others are unexplained. This sample comprises around 19,000 clones, about nine tenths of them detected only once. The ten largest make up roughly 13% of the sample. Sequencing was performed on peripheral blood mononuclear cells (PBMCs), taken before the second cycle of nivolumab. Receptor source: a human donor with classical Hodgkin lymphoma.

The chain carries TRBV19 and TRBJ1-5; D remains ambiguous. The germline gives CDR1 LNHDA, CDR2 SQIVND (reference sequence). CDR3 length equals 18 residues. Trimming left V 0 bases short and J 0 bases short, with 15 bases between. Here the CDR3 DNA reads TGTGCCAGTAGTATAGATCTCAGTCCGGGATATAGCAATCAGCCCCAGCATTTT. Amino acid sequence: CASSIDLSPGYSNQPQHF. The whole variable domain, remainder taken from reference TRBV19 and TRBJ1-5, is DGGITQSPKYLFRKEGQNVTLSCEQNLNHDAMYWYRQDPGQGLRLIYYSQIVNDFQKGDIAEGYSVSREKKESFPLTVTSAQKNPTAFYLCASSIDLSPGYSNQPQHFGDGTRLSIL.

In DNA, the CDR3 is TGTGCCAGCAGTTCGGGACACGCGGGGCCCCTCCACTTT. Amino acids: CASSSGHAGPLHF. The V and J genes are TRBV27 and TRBJ1-6; perhaps TRBD1 as D (6 bases). In germline, CDR1 is MNHEY, CDR2 SMNVEV (reference sequence). V lost 4 bases, J lost 13 bases, and 14 bases lay in between. This CDR3 spans 13 amino acids.

The rearrangement joins TRBV5-1 to TRBJ2-7; possible D gene TRBD1, 6 bases. The CDR3 loop spans 15 amino acids. Germline CDR1 reads SGHRS; CDR2 reads YFSETQ. Between the trimmed V and J ends, which lost 0 bases and 0 bases, there was a span of 10 bases. The CDR3 DNA reads as TGCGCCAGCAGCTTGGGGACAGCTAACTCCTACGAGCAGTACTTC. Its protein product is CASSLGTANSYEQYF.